This T cell receptor beta chain was documented in a study of early T cells in non-severe SARS-CoV-2 infection. For the study at large: Chains from this unsorted whole-blood bulk RNA could not be paired.

This clonotype was found many times. Its antigen is unidentified. Unique molecular identifiers were added to individual cDNA molecules. Using its own MiXCR run on the 5' RACE reads, TCRdb lists one record per CDR3 protein. The repertoire consists of 35,000 to 45,000 distinct CDR3 sequences, with 9% to 15% occurring once and the leading ten covering roughly a sixth. Study results and limitations: Sequences matched to VDJdb favored anti-spike CD8 responses, while private and CD4 specificities were missed.

Germline CDR1 and CDR2: SGHNT and YYREEE (reference sequence). V was clipped by 4 bases and J by 4 bases; unmatched bases: 5. CDR3 length equals 14 residues. The chain has TRBV5-4 and TRBJ2-7, with 10 bases matching TRBD1. The sample comprised whole blood. The source is an adult who was a healthcare worker with PCR-confirmed SARS-CoV-2 infection or an uninfected control (not recorded which). CDR3 region: CASSKGQGRYEQYF. In nucleotides, the CDR3 is TGTGCCAGCAGCAAGGGACAGGGGAGGTACGAGCAGTACTTC.